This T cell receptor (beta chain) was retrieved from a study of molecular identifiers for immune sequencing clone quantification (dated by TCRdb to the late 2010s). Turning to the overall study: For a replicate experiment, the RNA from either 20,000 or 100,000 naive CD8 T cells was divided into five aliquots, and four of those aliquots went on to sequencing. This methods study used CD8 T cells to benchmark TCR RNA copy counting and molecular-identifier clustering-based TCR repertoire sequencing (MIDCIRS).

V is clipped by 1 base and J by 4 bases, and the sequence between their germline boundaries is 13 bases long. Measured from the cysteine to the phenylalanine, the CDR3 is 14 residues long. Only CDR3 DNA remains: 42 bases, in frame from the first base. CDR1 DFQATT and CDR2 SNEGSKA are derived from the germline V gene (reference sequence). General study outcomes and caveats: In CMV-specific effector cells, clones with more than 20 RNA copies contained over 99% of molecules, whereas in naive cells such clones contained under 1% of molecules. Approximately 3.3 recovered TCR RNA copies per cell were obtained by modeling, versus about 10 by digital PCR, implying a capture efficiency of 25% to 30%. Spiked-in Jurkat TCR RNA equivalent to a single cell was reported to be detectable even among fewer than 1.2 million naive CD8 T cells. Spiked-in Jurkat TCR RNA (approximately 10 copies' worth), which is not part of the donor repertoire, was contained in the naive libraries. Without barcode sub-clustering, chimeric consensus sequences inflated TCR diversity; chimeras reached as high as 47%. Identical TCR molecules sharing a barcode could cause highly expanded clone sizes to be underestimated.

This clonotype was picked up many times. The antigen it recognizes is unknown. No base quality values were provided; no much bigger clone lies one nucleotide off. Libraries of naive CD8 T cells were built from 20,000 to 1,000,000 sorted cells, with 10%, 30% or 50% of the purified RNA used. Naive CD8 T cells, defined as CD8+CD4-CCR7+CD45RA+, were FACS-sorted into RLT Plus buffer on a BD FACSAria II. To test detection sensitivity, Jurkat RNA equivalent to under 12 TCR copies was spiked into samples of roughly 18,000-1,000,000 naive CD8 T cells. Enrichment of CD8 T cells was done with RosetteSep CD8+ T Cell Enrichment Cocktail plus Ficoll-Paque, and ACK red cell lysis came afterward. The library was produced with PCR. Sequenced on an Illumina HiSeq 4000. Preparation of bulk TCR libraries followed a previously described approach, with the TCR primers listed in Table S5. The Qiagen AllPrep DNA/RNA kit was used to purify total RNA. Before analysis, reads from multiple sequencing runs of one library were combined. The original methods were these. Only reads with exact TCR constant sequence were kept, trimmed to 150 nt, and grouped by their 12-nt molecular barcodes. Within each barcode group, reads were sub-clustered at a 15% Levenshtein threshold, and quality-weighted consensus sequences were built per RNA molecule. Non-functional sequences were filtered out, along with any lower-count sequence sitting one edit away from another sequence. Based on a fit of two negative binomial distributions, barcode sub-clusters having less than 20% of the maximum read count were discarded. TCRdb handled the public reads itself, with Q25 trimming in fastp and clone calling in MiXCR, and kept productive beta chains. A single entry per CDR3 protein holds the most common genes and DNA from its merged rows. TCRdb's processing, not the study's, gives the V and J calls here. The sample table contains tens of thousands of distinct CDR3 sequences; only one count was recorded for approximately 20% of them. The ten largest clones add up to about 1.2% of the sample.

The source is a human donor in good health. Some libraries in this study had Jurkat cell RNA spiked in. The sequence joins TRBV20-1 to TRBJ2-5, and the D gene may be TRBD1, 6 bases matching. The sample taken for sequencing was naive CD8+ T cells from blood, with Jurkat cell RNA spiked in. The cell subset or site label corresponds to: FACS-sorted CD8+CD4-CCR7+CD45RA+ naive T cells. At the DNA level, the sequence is TGCAGTGCTAGAGCATCAGGGGCCGGAGAGACCCAGTACTTC. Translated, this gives CSARASGAGETQYF.